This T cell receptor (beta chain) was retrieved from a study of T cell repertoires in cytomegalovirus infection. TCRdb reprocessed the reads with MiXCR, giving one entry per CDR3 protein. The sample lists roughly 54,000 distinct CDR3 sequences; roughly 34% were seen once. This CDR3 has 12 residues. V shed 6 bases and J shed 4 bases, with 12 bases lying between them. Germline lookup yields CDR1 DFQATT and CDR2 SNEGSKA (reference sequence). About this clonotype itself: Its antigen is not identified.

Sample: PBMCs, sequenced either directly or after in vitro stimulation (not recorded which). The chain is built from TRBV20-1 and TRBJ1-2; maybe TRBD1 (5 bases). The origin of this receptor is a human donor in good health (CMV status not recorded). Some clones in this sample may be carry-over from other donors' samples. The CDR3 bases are TGCAGTGCCAAAGCAGGGCCCTATGGCTACACCTTC. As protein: CSAKAGPYGYTF.